This TCR beta chain emerged from a study of breast tumors, draining lymph nodes, adjacent tissues. Study-wide findings and caveats: Tumor repertoires ranked between lymph nodes and nontumor tissue in diversity, with V and J gene preferences.

TCRdb re-derived calls from the multiplex PCR reads in MiXCR, one entry per CDR3 protein. The table includes some 14,000 distinct CDR3 sequences, roughly 60% detected once. Of note for this clonotype: Its antigen is unknown.

The CDR3 spans 19 residues. The V gene end was trimmed by 1 base and the J gene end by 2 bases; junction bases not matched to a gene: 13. Germline V gene sequence: CDR1 SGHDT, CDR2 YYEEEE. The specimen was tumor-adjacent breast tissue. The receptor's source is a female donor with breast cancer. Some clones in this sample may be carry-over from other donors' samples. V and J are TRBV5-6 and TRBJ2-7, with 12 bases matching TRBD2. The CDR3 sequence is CASSLSGSLAGGLAYEQYF. In DNA form, the CDR3 reads TGTGCCAGCAGCTTGTCGGGTTCACTAGCGGGGGGTCTGGCCTACGAGCAGTACTTC. Drawing the rest from reference TRBV5-6 and TRBJ2-7, the complete variable domain is DAGVTQSPTHLIKTRGQQVTLRCSPKSGHDTVSWYQQALGQGPQFIFQYYEEEERQRGNFPDRFSGHQFPNYSSELNVNALLLGDSALYLCASSLSGSLAGGLAYEQYFGPGTRLTVT.